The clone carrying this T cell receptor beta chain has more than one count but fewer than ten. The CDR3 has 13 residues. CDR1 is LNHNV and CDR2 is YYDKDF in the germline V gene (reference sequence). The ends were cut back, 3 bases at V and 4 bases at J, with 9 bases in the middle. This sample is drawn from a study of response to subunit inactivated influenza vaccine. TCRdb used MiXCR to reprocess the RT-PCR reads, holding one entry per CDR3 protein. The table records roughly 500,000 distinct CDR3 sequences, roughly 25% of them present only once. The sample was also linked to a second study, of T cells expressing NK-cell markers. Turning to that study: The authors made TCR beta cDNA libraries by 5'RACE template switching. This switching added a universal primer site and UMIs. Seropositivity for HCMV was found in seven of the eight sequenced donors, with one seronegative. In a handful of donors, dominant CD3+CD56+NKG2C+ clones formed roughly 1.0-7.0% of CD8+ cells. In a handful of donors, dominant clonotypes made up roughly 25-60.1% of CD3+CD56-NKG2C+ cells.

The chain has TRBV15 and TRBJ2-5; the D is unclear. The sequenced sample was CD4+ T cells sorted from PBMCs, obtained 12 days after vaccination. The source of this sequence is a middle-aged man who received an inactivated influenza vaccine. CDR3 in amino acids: CATSSQEVETQYF. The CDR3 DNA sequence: TGTGCCACCAGCAGCCAGGAAGTAGAGACCCAGTACTTC.